This passage covers 23 T cell receptor beta chains from one sample sequenced in a study of T cell repertoires in cytomegalovirus infection. TCRdb re-derived calls from the reads in MiXCR, one entry per CDR3 protein. The sample has approximately 590,000 distinct CDR3 sequences; about 39% are singletons. These receptors' targets are unknown. The material was cultured PBMCs, obtained from culture after CMV antigen stimulation. The receptors shown here come from a human donor in good health (CMV status not recorded). Some clones in this sample may be carry-over from other donors' samples.

This clonotype occurred a few times. The V and J genes are TRBV6-5 and TRBJ2-7, with 9 bases matching TRBD1. CDR3 length: 12 amino acids. Germline CDR1 is MNHEY and CDR2 is SVGAGI. The J segment lost 6 bases and the V segment lost 5 bases, leaving 2 bases of the junction unmatched. The CDR3: CASSRTGVEQYF. The CDR3 coding sequence is TGTGCCAGCAGTAGGACAGGGGTCGAGCAGTACTTC.

The chain is built from TRBV20-1 and TRBJ2-1; D is unresolved. With 6 bases removed from V and 2 bases from J, the gap between germline ends came to 8 bases. CDR3 length: 12 residues. Germline lookup yields CDR1 DFQATT and CDR2 SNEGSKA (reference sequence). The CDR3 coding sequence is TGCAGTGCCCCGATCGCCTACAATGAGCAGTTCTTC. Translated: CSAPIAYNEQFF.

This clonotype was picked up a small number of times. The chain uses TRBV12-3 or TRBV12-4 and TRBJ2-5; a weak D match, TRBD1 (6 bases). V was cut by 5 bases and J by 0 bases, with 10 bases left in between. The CDR3 extends over 14 amino acids. The CDR3 region has the DNA TGTGCCAGCAGTGGACAGCTGTACCAAGAGACCCAGTACTTC. Translating it yields CASSGQLYQETQYF.

This clonotype was seen more than once but under ten times. The chain couples TRBV7-6 to TRBJ1-1; 8 nucleotides agree with TRBD1. Germline V lookup: CDR1 SGHVS, CDR2 FNYEAQ. The CDR3 is made up of 17 amino acids. The J segment lost 4 bases and the V segment lost 1 base, leaving 11 bases of the junction unmatched. The CDR3 here is CASSLGGTGTGGTEAFF. CDR3 DNA sequence: TGTGCCAGCAGCTTAGGGGGGACCGGGACAGGAGGCACTGAAGCTTTCTTT. The whole variable domain, filled in from reference TRBV7-6 and TRBJ1-1, reads GAGVSQSPRYKVTKRGQDVALRCDPISGHVSLYWYRQALGQGPEFLTYFNYEAQQDKSGLPNDRFSAERPEGSISTLTIQRTEQRDSAMYRCASSLGGTGTGGTEAFFGQGTRLTVV.

The V and J genes are TRBV7-6 and TRBJ1-1; weak D call: TRBD1 (5 bases). The CDR3 covers 13 residues. Germline V gene sequence: CDR1 SGHVS, CDR2 FNYEAQ. V was cut by 6 bases and J by 7 bases, with 15 bases left in between. Here the CDR3 reads CASRPTGLGEAFF. In DNA, the CDR3 is TGTGCCAGCAGGCCTACAGGTCTTGGTGAAGCTTTCTTT. Variable domain in full (rest from reference TRBV7-6 and TRBJ1-1): GAGVSQSPRYKVTKRGQDVALRCDPISGHVSLYWYRQALGQGPEFLTYFNYEAQQDKSGLPNDRFSAERPEGSISTLTIQRTEQRDSAMYRCASRPTGLGEAFFGQGTRLTVV.

V usage is TRBV14 and J usage is TRBJ2-7; a weak D match, TRBD1 (6 bases). The CDR3 extends over 14 amino acids. CDR1 and CDR2 (germline): SGHDN, FVKESK. V lost 7 bases and J 2 bases, leaving 15 bases between the germline ends. Here the CDR3 reads CASIRDTSPYEQYF. The CDR3 nucleotides read TGTGCCAGCATTCGGGACACCTCACCCTACGAGCAGTACTTC.

This clonotype was recorded at least ten times. At one boundary the junction diverges from the germline segment, which might be a read error. The chain links TRBV5-1 to TRBJ1-1; D call uncertain. CDR3 size: 13 residues. The germline V gene encodes CDR1 SGHRS and CDR2 YFSETQ. The CDR3 DNA reads as TGTGCCAGCAGCTTAGCGGGTGACACTGAAGCTTTCTTT. Translated: CASSLAGDTEAFF.

This chain uses TRBV19 with TRBJ1-2; D remains unclear. With 3 bases removed from V and 6 bases from J, the gap between germline ends came to 11 bases. The CDR3 covers 13 residues. Germline values: CDR1 LNHDA, CDR2 SQIVND (reference sequence). CDR3 region: CASSISNRHGYTF. Here the CDR3 DNA reads TGTGCCAGTAGTATCTCGAACCGACATGGCTACACCTTC.

Only a few counts were recorded for this clonotype. The rearrangement links TRBV19 to TRBJ2-2; tentatively, D is TRBD1 (5 bases). Looked up from germline, CDR1 is LNHDA and CDR2 is SQIVND (reference sequence). This CDR3 comprises 16 residues. V shed 5 bases and J shed 0 bases, with 13 bases lying between them. CDR3 residues: CASSLYQGPNTGELFF. The CDR3 nucleotides are TGTGCCAGTAGTCTGTATCAGGGCCCGAACACCGGGGAGCTGTTTTTT.

This clonotype has just a few counts. The V gene is TRBV7-9, the J gene TRBJ2-1, with 7 bases identical to TRBD2. The CDR3 is 14 residues long. CDR1 and CDR2 (germline): SEHNR, FQNEAQ (reference sequence). The V and J ends lost 1 base and 6 bases, in that order; junction bases with no gene match: 3. The CDR3 DNA reads TGTGCCAGCAGCTTAGGCGGGAGTCTCAATGAGCAGTTCTTC. Amino acids: CASSLGGSLNEQFF. Full variable domain (rest looked up from reference TRBV7-9 and TRBJ2-1): DTGVSQNPRHKITKRGQNVTFRCDPISEHNRLYWYRQTLGQGPEFLTYFQNEAQLEKSRLLSDRFSAERPKGSFSTLEIQRTEQGDSAMYLCASSLGGSLNEQFFGPGTRLTVL.

The chain joins TRBV29-1 to TRBJ1-1; a weak D match, TRBD1 (6 bases). From germline, CDR1 is SQVTM and CDR2 ANQGSEA. V dropped 1 base and J dropped 5 bases, with 20 bases sitting between them. The length of the CDR3 is 16 residues. DNA for the CDR3: TGCAGCGTTGAAGGGTTAGCCCAGGGGAGTGAGACTGAAGCTTTCTTT. It yields the protein CSVEGLAQGSETEAFF.

The V gene is TRBV6-1, the J gene TRBJ2-7; 7 positions match TRBD1. The CDR3 runs to 14 residues. Germline V CDR1 and CDR2: MNHNS, SASEGT. The V segment lost 4 bases and the J segment 2 bases; nucleotides outside the gene matches: 5. In DNA form, the CDR3 reads TGTGCCAGCAGTGGTGGAGACAGGGCCTACGAGCAGTACTTC. Its translation: CASSGGDRAYEQYF.

J is TRBJ1-4 and V is TRBV15, with a tentative D call TRBD1 (5 bases). V dropped 8 bases and J dropped 6 bases, with 13 bases sitting between them. The CDR3 runs 13 residues. Germline V gives CDR1 LNHNV, CDR2 YYDKDF (reference sequence). The CDR3 reads CATRDGRHEKLFF. In DNA, the CDR3 is TGTGCCACCCGGGACGGCCGGCATGAAAAACTGTTTTTT.

The rearrangement joins TRBV25-1 to TRBJ2-7; 7 bases agree with TRBD1. This CDR3 has 14 amino acids. Trimming removed 3 bases from V and 3 bases from J; junction bases left unmatched: 5. Germline V lookup: CDR1 MGHDK, CDR2 SYGVNS. For the CDR3, the DNA is TGTGCCAGCAGTGACCTGCCAGGGGGCTACGAGCAGTACTTC. Its protein product is CASSDLPGGYEQYF.

This chain uses TRBV7-6 with TRBJ2-5; 7 positions match TRBD2. V was clipped by 5 bases and J by 5 bases; unmatched bases: 8. Looked up from germline, CDR1 is SGHVS and CDR2 is FNYEAQ. The CDR3 consists of 14 residues. The CDR3 DNA follows: TGTGCCAGCAGCACTGGCGGGGGTATTGAGACCCAGTACTTC. Its protein product is CASSTGGGIETQYF.

The rearrangement uses TRBV10-3 and TRBJ1-5; possible D gene TRBD1, 5 bases. The germline gives CDR1 ENHRY, CDR2 SYGVKD. V was cut by 2 bases and J by 2 bases, with 13 bases left in between. The CDR3 contains 16 residues. This CDR3 reads CAISEGASTGNQPQHF. The CDR3 nucleotides are TGTGCCATCAGTGAGGGGGCTTCGACCGGCAATCAGCCCCAGCATTTT.

The CDR3 here is CASSSSAGGDEQYF. The CDR3, as DNA: TGTGCCAGCAGCTCCTCGGCGGGAGGGGACGAGCAGTACTTC. This chain joins TRBV6-1 and TRBJ2-7; 9 bases are shared with TRBD2. V lost 6 bases, J lost 5 bases, and 8 bases stayed unmatched. The CDR3 has 14 residues. CDR1 and CDR2 from the germline V gene are MNHNS and SASEGT.

This clonotype was detected many times. The chain is built from TRBV7-6 and TRBJ1-1, with 8 bases identical to TRBD1. Trimming cost V 5 bases and J 5 bases; bases outside gene matches: 10. CDR1 is SGHVS, CDR2 FNYEAQ, per germline. The CDR3 loop spans 15 amino acids. CDR3 coding DNA: TGTGCCAGCAGCCCCCGTACAGGGGGAAATACTGAAGCTTTCTTT. Its translation is CASSPRTGGNTEAFF.

V is TRBV28 and J is TRBJ2-3; 8 positions agree with TRBD2. V lost 1 base to trimming and J lost 7 bases; unmatched junction nucleotides: 10. The length of the CDR3 is 16 residues. Germline assignment: CDR1 MDHEN and CDR2 SYDVKM. The CDR3 spells CASSLFRWASGHTQYF. The CDR3 region has the DNA TGTGCCAGCAGTTTATTTCGGTGGGCTAGCGGGCATACGCAGTATTTT.

The rearrangement uses TRBV4-3 and TRBJ1-6; TRBD1 might be the D (5 bases). CDR1 and CDR2 (germline): LGHNA, YSLEER. The CDR3 is 15 residues long. V was trimmed by 4 bases and J by 13 bases, leaving 20 bases between them. In DNA, the CDR3 is TGCGCCAGCAGCCGGGGCGGGAGGGTAGCCGAGCCCCTCCACTTT. It encodes CASSRGGRVAEPLHF.

The rearrangement links TRBV25-1 to TRBJ2-1, with a possible D match to TRBD2 (6 bases). V lost 6 bases and J lost 7, with 13 bases in between. Germline V lookup: CDR1 MGHDK, CDR2 SYGVNS. CDR3 size: 13 residues. CDR3 nucleotides: TGTGCCAGCAGCGCGACTAGTTTGAATGAGCAGTTCTTC. This codes for CASSATSLNEQFF.

The CDR3 spells CASRGQGYNQPQHF. CDR3 DNA: TGTGCCAGCAGGGGACAGGGCTACAATCAGCCCCAGCATTTT. The chain uses TRBV6-5 and TRBJ1-5; 9 nucleotides line up with TRBD1. V shed 6 bases and J 3 bases; nucleotides not matched to a gene: 3. CDR3 length: 14 residues. The germline gives CDR1 MNHEY, CDR2 SVGAGI.

The chain uses TRBV27 and TRBJ2-7, with D uncertain. This CDR3 comprises 12 residues. Germline CDR1 MNHEY, CDR2 SMNVEV (reference sequence). V was clipped by 2 bases and J by 6 bases, with 8 bases between them. The CDR3 loop reads CASSLNYGEQYF. In DNA form, the CDR3 reads TGTGCCAGCAGTTTAAATTACGGCGAGCAGTACTTC.